Each of the 18 T cell receptor beta chains below was sequenced from the same sample in a study of T cell repertoires in cytomegalovirus infection. From the reads, TCRdb called clonotypes with MiXCR, one entry per CDR3 protein. Of about 340,000 distinct CDR3 sequences in the sample, 25% to 30% were seen once. These receptors' antigens are unknown. The sequencing here drew on cultured PBMCs, taken from culture after CMV antigen stimulation. These TCRs come from a human donor in good health (CMV status not recorded). Some clones in this sample may be carry-over from other donors' samples.

This clonotype was detected a few times. The V gene is TRBV7-6, the J gene TRBJ1-2, with 7 bases that match TRBD1. Germline CDR1 reads SGHVS; CDR2 reads FNYEAQ. The CDR3 extends over 13 amino acids. With 4 bases clipped from V and 6 bases from J, the junction kept 5 bases outside the gene matches. CDR3 nucleotides: TGTGCCAGCAGCTCAAAAACAGGGGATGGCTACACCTTC. It yields the protein CASSSKTGDGYTF. The full variable domain, in which reference TRBV7-6 and TRBJ1-2 provide the parts outside the CDR3, is GAGVSQSPRYKVTKRGQDVALRCDPISGHVSLYWYRQALGQGPEFLTYFNYEAQQDKSGLPNDRFSAERPEGSISTLTIQRTEQRDSAMYRCASSSKTGDGYTFGSGTRLTVV.

The sample holds a few counts of this clonotype. This chain joins TRBV27 and TRBJ1-2; D is possibly TRBD1 (6 bases). Looked up from germline, CDR1 is MNHEY and CDR2 is SMNVEV (reference sequence). There are 14 residues in the CDR3. Trimming cost V 0 bases and J 6 bases, with 11 bases left between them. The CDR3 reads CASSLSRGADGYTF. In DNA, the CDR3 is TGTGCCAGCAGTTTATCCAGGGGAGCGGATGGCTACACCTTC.

The chain couples TRBV12-3 or TRBV12-4 to TRBJ1-1; D not certain. This CDR3 is built from 13 residues. V was trimmed by 3 bases and J by 1 base, leaving 6 bases between them. The CDR3 nucleotides are TGTGCCAGCAGTTTCGAAGAGAACACTGAAGCTTTCTTT. This sequence encodes CASSFEENTEAFF.

In this sample, this clonotype turned up a few times. The chain employs TRBV6-5 and TRBJ1-1, with a possible D match to TRBD1 (5 bases). CDR1 is MNHEY and CDR2 is SVGAGI in the germline V gene. V dropped 7 bases and J dropped 4 bases, with 19 bases sitting between them. The length of the CDR3 is 15 residues. CDR3 DNA sequence: TGTGCCAGCAATAACAGGAGGGGCGGCTTCACTGAAGCTTTCTTT. It is translated as CASNNRRGGFTEAFF.

This clonotype has more than one count but fewer than ten. The rearrangement joins TRBV7-3 to TRBJ2-1, with D unclear. This CDR3 contains 15 residues. Germline-derived CDR1 and CDR2 are SGHTA and FQGTGA. The ends were cut back, 3 bases at V and 0 bases at J, with 9 bases in the middle. The CDR3 is CASSLKVGSYNEQFF. Here the CDR3 DNA reads TGTGCCAGCAGCTTGAAGGTGGGCTCCTACAATGAGCAGTTCTTC. The entire variable domain, with the rest obtained from reference TRBV7-3 and TRBJ2-1, is as follows: GAGVSQTPSNKVTEKGKYVELRCDPISGHTALYWYRQSLGQGPEFLIYFQGTGAADDSGLPNDRFFAVRPEGSVSTLKIQRTERGDSAVYLCASSLKVGSYNEQFFGPGTRLTVL.

The chain employs TRBV27 and TRBJ1-2; TRBD1 is a possible D gene (5 bases). V lost 2 bases and J 0 bases, leaving 10 bases between the germline ends. The CDR3 extends over 15 amino acids. Germline V gene data show CDR1 as MNHEY and CDR2 as SMNVEV (reference sequence). CDR3 nucleotides: TGTGCCAGCAGTTTAGGGGCAGCCGCTAACTATGGCTACACCTTC. Residues: CASSLGAAANYGYTF.

This clonotype was detected a few times. The chain links TRBV28 to TRBJ1-1, with D possibly being TRBD1 (6 bases). CDR3 size: 15 residues. Germline V gene sequence: CDR1 MDHEN, CDR2 SYDVKM. V gave up 6 bases and J gave up 1 base, with 15 bases separating them. The CDR3 DNA reads TGTGCCAGCAGGCCAGCCGGGACAACGAACACTGAAGCTTTCTTT. This translates into CASRPAGTTNTEAFF.

This chain joins TRBV20-1 and TRBJ2-4; 7 nucleotides align to TRBD1. V shed 6 bases and J 2 bases; nucleotides not matched to a gene: 10. The CDR3 runs to 15 residues. Germline loops: CDR1 DFQATT, CDR2 SNEGSKA (reference sequence). Here the CDR3 DNA reads TGCAGTGCCAGTAGACAGGGATGGTCCAAAAACATTCAGTACTTC. Translation: CSASRQGWSKNIQYF.

This chain links TRBV12-3 or TRBV12-4 with TRBJ1-1, with 7 bases aligning to TRBD1. CDR3 size: 17 residues. The ends lost 5 bases at V and 0 bases at J; junction bases unmatched: 12. CDR3: CASSTPPRQGMNTEAFF. The CDR3 DNA reads as TGTGCCAGCAGTACACCCCCACGACAGGGTATGAACACTGAAGCTTTCTTT.

The rearrangement uses TRBV12-3 or TRBV12-4 and TRBJ1-5; 7 bases line up with TRBD1. J was trimmed by 3 bases and V by 5 bases; bases with no gene match: 10. The CDR3 runs to 16 residues. In DNA, the CDR3 is TGTGCCAGCAGTCCGAGGGGAGGACAGGCCAATCAGCCCCAGCATTTT. It yields the protein CASSPRGGQANQPQHF.

The chain recombines TRBV24-1 with TRBJ1-5; D not resolved. The length of the CDR3 is 13 residues. Trimming removed 4 bases from V and 5 bases from J, with 8 bases in between. Germline V CDR1 and CDR2: KGHDR, SFDVKD. The CDR3 nucleotides are TGTGCCACCAGTGAGAGGTCGGATCAGCCCCAGCATTTT. Its protein product is CATSERSDQPQHF.

The chain has TRBV20-1 and TRBJ2-1, with 9 positions matching TRBD2. With V trimmed by 3 bases and J by 10 bases, 13 bases remained unmatched. Germline CDR1 and CDR2: DFQATT and SNEGSKA (reference sequence). The CDR3 extends over 15 amino acids. The CDR3 protein is CSASEAGGSLGEQFF. Written as DNA, the CDR3 is TGCAGTGCTAGTGAGGCGGGGGGGTCCCTGGGGGAGCAGTTCTTC.

CDR3 sequence (DNA): TGTGCCAGCAGTCGCTACCCCCCAGGGGGCAGCGAGCAGTACTTC. It specifies CASSRYPPGGSEQYF. The rearrangement links TRBV6-6 to TRBJ2-7; 8 bases fit TRBD1. The V segment lost 5 bases and the J segment 6 bases; nucleotides outside the gene matches: 12. The CDR3 has 15 amino acids. Germline assignment: CDR1 MNHNY and CDR2 SVGAGI (reference sequence).

The chain couples TRBV6-1 to TRBJ2-1, with 11 bases matching TRBD1. Germline CDR1 and CDR2: MNHNS and SASEGT. This CDR3 region has 16 residues. V shed 7 bases and J 5 bases; nucleotides not matched to a gene: 10. The CDR3 reads CASTNPGTGGNNEQFF. The CDR3 bases are TGTGCCAGCACCAACCCCGGGACAGGGGGGAACAATGAGCAGTTCTTC.

This clonotype has only a few counts. The chain links TRBV12-3 or TRBV12-4 to TRBJ2-2, with 7 bases lining up with TRBD1. CDR3 size: 14 residues. Losses at the gene ends were 6 bases for V and 7 bases for J; bases not matched to a gene: 8. DNA for the CDR3: TGTGCCAGCAGCCGGGACAGCACAAGCGGGGAGCTGTTTTTT. Its translation: CASSRDSTSGELFF.

The sample holds a few counts of this clonotype. The chain couples TRBV12-3 or TRBV12-4 to TRBJ2-2; D possibly corresponds to TRBD1 (7 bases). This CDR3 has 14 amino acids. The ends were cut back, 6 bases at V and 5 bases at J, with 13 bases in the middle. The CDR3 coding sequence is TGTGCCAGCAGGACAGGGAGGAGGACCGGGGAGCTGTTTTTT. Encoded protein: CASRTGRRTGELFF.

This clonotype was observed many times. The chain uses TRBV7-2 and TRBJ1-2, with 9 positions matching TRBD1. Trimming at V came to 5 bases and at J to 1 base, leaving 5 bases not matched to a gene. This CDR3 is 15 amino acids long. Germline V gives CDR1 SGHTA, CDR2 FQGNSA. CDR3 sequence: CASSAQGALNYGYTF. The DNA for the CDR3 is TGTGCCAGCAGCGCACAGGGGGCCCTTAACTATGGCTACACCTTC. The full variable domain, rest sourced from reference TRBV7-2 and TRBJ1-2, is GAGVSQSPSNKVTEKGKDVELRCDPISGHTALYWYRQSLGQGLEFLIYFQGNSAPDKSGLPSDRFSAERTGGSVSTLTIQRTQQEDSAVYLCASSAQGALNYGYTFGSGTRLTVV.

This clonotype was observed a few times. The chain links TRBV12-3 or TRBV12-4 to TRBJ2-3; D not resolved. Trimming left V 6 bases short and J 2 bases short, with 12 bases between. This CDR3 comprises 14 residues. CDR3 sequence: CASRMTGPTDTQYF. CDR3 bases: TGTGCCAGCAGGATGACTGGGCCCACAGATACGCAGTATTTT.